The present TCR beta chain was sequenced within a study of blood T cell repertoires in COVID-19. In its sample, this clone was seen once. TCRdb's table, derived via immunoSEQ multiplex PCR, lists solely in-frame clones and lacks some. The sample carries about 40,000 clones, roughly 81% recorded once. The TCR was taken from a human donor in a cohort sampled during active COVID-19. The sample taken for sequencing was peripheral blood.

The DNA of the CDR3 is TGTGCCAGCAGCTTGGGCAGGGCGAACACTGAAGCTTTCTTT. Its translation: CASSLGRANTEAFF. The chain combines TRBV11-2 with TRBJ1-1; a possible D gene is TRBD1 (5 bases). The CDR3 loop spans 14 amino acids. From germline, CDR1 is SGHAT and CDR2 FQNNGV. V gave up 3 bases and J gave up 1 base, with 9 bases separating them.